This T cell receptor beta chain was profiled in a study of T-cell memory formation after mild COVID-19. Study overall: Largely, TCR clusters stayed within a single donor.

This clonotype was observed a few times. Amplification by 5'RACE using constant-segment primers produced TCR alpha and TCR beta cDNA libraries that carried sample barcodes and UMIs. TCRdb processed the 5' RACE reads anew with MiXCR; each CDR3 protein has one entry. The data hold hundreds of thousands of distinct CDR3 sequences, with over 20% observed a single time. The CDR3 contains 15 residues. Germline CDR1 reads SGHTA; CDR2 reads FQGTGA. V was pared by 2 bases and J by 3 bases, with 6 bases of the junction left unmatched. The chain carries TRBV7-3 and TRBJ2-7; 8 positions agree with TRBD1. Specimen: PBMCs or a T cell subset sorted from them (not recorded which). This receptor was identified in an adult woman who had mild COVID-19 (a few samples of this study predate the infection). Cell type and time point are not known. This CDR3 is CASSLSGTGLYEQYF. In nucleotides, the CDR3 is TGTGCCAGCAGCTTATCCGGGACAGGTCTCTACGAGCAGTACTTC.